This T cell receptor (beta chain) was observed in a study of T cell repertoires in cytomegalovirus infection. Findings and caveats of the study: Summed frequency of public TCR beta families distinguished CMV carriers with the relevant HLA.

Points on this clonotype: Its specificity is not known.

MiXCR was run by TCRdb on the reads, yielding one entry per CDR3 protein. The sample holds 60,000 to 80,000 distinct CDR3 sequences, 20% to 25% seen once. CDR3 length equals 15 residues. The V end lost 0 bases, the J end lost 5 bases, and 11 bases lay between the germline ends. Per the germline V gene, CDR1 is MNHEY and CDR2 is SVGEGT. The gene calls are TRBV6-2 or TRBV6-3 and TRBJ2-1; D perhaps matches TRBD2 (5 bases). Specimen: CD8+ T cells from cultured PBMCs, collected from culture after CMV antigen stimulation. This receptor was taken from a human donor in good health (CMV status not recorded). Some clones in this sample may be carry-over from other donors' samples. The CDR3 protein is CASSYSRVFNNEQFF. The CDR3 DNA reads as TGTGCCAGCAGTTACTCGAGGGTTTTCAACAATGAGCAGTTCTTC.